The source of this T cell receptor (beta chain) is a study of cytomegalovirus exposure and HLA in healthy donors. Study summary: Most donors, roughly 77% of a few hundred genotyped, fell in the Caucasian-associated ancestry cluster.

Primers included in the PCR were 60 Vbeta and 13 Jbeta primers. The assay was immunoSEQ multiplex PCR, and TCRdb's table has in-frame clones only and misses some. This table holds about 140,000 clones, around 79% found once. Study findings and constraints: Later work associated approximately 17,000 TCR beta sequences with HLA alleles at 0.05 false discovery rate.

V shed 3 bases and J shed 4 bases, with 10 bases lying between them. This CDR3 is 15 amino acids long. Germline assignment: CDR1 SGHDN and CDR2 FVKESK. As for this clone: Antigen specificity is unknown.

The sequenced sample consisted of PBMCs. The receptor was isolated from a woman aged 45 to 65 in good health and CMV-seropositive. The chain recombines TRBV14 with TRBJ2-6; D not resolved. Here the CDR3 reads CASSQLASGANVLTF. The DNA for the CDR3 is TGTGCCAGCAGCCAGTTGGCCTCGGGGGCCAACGTCCTGACTTTC.